Listed here are 6 T cell receptor beta chains from one sample, sequenced in a study of blood T cell repertoires in COVID-19. Only in-frame clones appear in the TCRdb table, and some are missing; sequencing was by immunoSEQ multiplex PCR. The sample lists some 400,000 clones; approximately 90% were seen once. The sample taken for sequencing was PBMCs or T cells enriched from blood (not recorded which). These receptors all come from a woman aged 40 to 55 who had been exposed to COVID-19.

The sample holds one count of this clone. The chain couples TRBV6-5 to TRBJ1-1; 9 bases line up with TRBD1. Germline V gives CDR1 MNHEY, CDR2 SVGAGI. Trimming at V came to 2 bases and at J to 6 bases, leaving 7 bases not matched to a gene. CDR3 length: 15 residues. The CDR3 region is CASSYRGQGGSEAFF. CDR3 DNA: TGTGCCAGCAGTTACCGGGGACAGGGCGGGTCTGAAGCTTTCTTT.

The rearrangement uses TRBV14 and TRBJ2-3; weak D call: TRBD2 (5 bases). From germline, CDR1 is SGHDN and CDR2 FVKESK. The CDR3 loop spans 15 amino acids. V lost 2 bases to trimming and J lost 0 bases, with 9 bases between them. CDR3 DNA sequence: TGTGCCAGCAGCCAATGGGGAGTTAGCACAGATACGCAGTATTTT. Amino acids: CASSQWGVSTDTQYF.

The chain couples TRBV4-1 to TRBJ2-4, with D possibly being TRBD1 (5 bases). Germline V gene sequence: CDR1 MGHRA, CDR2 YSYEKL. The CDR3 totals 13 residues. V dropped 8 bases and J dropped 6 bases, with 14 bases sitting between them. The CDR3 DNA reads TGCGCCAGCGGAGTAGGGGTGGGAAACATTCAGTACTTC. It yields the protein CASGVGVGNIQYF.

This chain joins TRBV2 and TRBJ2-7, with 7 bases matching TRBD2. J was trimmed by 0 bases and V by 4 bases; bases with no gene match: 3. Looked up from germline, CDR1 is SNHLY and CDR2 is FYNNEI. This CDR3 is built from 14 residues. CDR3 sequence: CASSVGLGSYEQYF. CDR3 in DNA: TGTGCCAGCAGTGTAGGACTAGGCTCCTACGAGCAGTACTTC.

This chain uses TRBV7-2 with TRBJ1-5, with 10 bases that match TRBD1. Germline V gives CDR1 SGHTA, CDR2 FQGNSA. V dropped 2 bases and J dropped 6; count of bases not matched to a gene: 7. The CDR3 is 16 residues long. The CDR3 region has the DNA TGTGCCAGCAGCTTATGGGACAGGGGAAAGTCTCAGCCCCAGCATTTT. This translates into CASSLWDRGKSQPQHF.

The rearrangement links TRBV27 to TRBJ2-1; 7 bases agree with TRBD1. Germline CDR1 MNHEY, CDR2 SMNVEV (reference sequence). The CDR3 has 14 amino acids. V lost 2 bases and J lost 3; bases outside the gene matches: 1. CDR3 in amino acids: CASSLRQGYNEQFF. The CDR3 coding sequence is TGTGCCAGCAGTTTACGACAGGGCTACAATGAGCAGTTCTTC.